This entry describes one T cell receptor (beta chain). It lacks a known antigen. Per-nucleotide qualities are absent, and no much larger clonotype sits a single base away. The receptor library was made with the immunoSEQ multiplex PCR assay. TCRdb obtained this table from immuneACCESS and retained in-frame rearrangements with V and J assigned. These tables miss some clones; where compared with another copy, unresolved V genes account for less than half of the shortfall, and the remainder is unexplained. Recorded for this sample are roughly 700,000 clones; more than 75% of them occurred a single time. The leading ten clones occupy 0.0095% to 0.013% of the sample. The data originate from a study of shared T cell receptors in the human thymus (dated by TCRdb to about 2021). A note on the overall study: The study investigated the way shared, self-reactive T-cell receptor alpha chains are produced in the human thymus.

CDR1 and CDR2, looked up from the germline V gene, are MGHRA and YSYEKL. V is trimmed back by 0 bases and J by 7 bases, and the junction contains 8 bases that no gene match accounts for. The CDR3 spans 17 residues, from the cysteine through the phenylalanine. Only the CDR3 part of the read is kept: 51 bases, read in frame from the first base. The same specimen was also included in a second study, on human thymus T cells. The second source states: Donors were immunologically healthy infants undergoing open corrective cardiac surgery for congenital heart defects in Finland. The thymus tissue came from surgical resects taken out during corrective cardiac surgery. V and J gene segment usage appeared biased in both thymic and peripheral blood repertoires. The related research reported highly overlapping thymic TCR repertoires among unrelated individuals. The study characterized TCR alpha and beta repertoires from about 8 infant thymus samples and a few related peripheral blood samples. The cohort included more than 5 male and a couple of female infants, with donor ages spanning 7 to 244 days. Thymocytes were released mechanically from tissue and stored at -70 °C as pellets of about 9-32 million cells. A QIAsymphony instrument was used to extract genomic DNA from frozen cell pellets. Using the immunoSEQ multiplex PCR assay, the TCRB and TCRAD loci were amplified from a standardized quantity of quality-controlled genomic DNA. Amplicons spanned the V(D)J region at a length sufficient to cover the CDR3 and identify V and J genes. The amplicons were sequenced on an Illumina platform via the commercial immunoSEQ service. Corrections for primer bias and sequencing errors followed previously described methods, while TCRAD and TCRB definitions were based on the IMGT database. immunoSEQ Analyzer 3.0 and VDJTools were used for repertoire analysis, which covered basic statistics, V/J segment usage, diversity estimates, rarefaction and pairwise overlap. To estimate diversity, the Chao1, ChaoE, Efron-Thisted, Shannon and inverse Simpson indices were applied, and diversity was also estimated on datasets down-sampled to the smallest sample. For repertoire overlap, CDR3 nucleotide sequence, V gene and J gene had to match strictly, and clustering was done by Jaccard-based multidimensional scaling. On average, thymus samples gave roughly 800,000 unique TCRB clonotypes, whereas blood samples gave around 80,000.

This receptor was obtained from a boy under three years old with a congenital heart defect. Donor details come from another sample of the same person, matched by shared clones. The V and J segments used are TRBV4-1 and TRBJ2-1, with TRBD2 identical over 11 junction bases. The specimen was thymocytes. The CDR3 region reads CASSQDQRLAGSNEQFF. The DNA reads as follows: TGCGCCAGCAGCCAAGATCAGAGACTAGCGGGATCAAATGAGCAGTTCTTC.